The clone carrying this T cell receptor beta chain has more than one count but fewer than ten. Its target is unknown. Method: immunoSEQ multiplex PCR; TCRdb's copy keeps in-frame clones and lacks some. The data hold 90,000 to 150,000 clones, with roughly 86% observed a single time. This entry is derived from a study of T cell responses to AZD1222 COVID-19 vaccine. This CDR3 comprises 14 residues. The V end was cut by 3 bases, the J end by 1 base, with 10 bases between. CDR1 and CDR2 (germline): SGHVS, FNYEAQ. Study-level findings and limits: Reports indicate that nearly half of spike-specific TCRs are directed at unmutated variant regions.

The TCR originated in an adult who received the AZD1222 COVID-19 vaccine. V and J are TRBV7-6 and TRBJ2-7; D is tentatively TRBD1 or TRBD2 (5 bases each). Sequencing was performed on peripheral blood, taken 28 days after the second AZD1222 dose. This chain's CDR3 is CASSFRGGSYEQYF. The CDR3 bases are TGTGCCAGCAGCTTTAGGGGCGGGTCCTACGAGCAGTACTTC. The entire variable domain, with the rest obtained from reference TRBV7-6 and TRBJ2-7, is as follows: GAGVSQSPRYKVTKRGQDVALRCDPISGHVSLYWYRQALGQGPEFLTYFNYEAQQDKSGLPNDRFSAERPEGSISTLTIQRTEQRDSAMYRCASSFRGGSYEQYFGPGTRLTVT.